The rows below give T cell receptor beta chains drawn from one sample of a study of shared clonotypes between healthy human individuals. Clones were sequenced by immunoSEQ multiplex PCR, and TCRdb holds only the in-frame ones, with some missing. This sample yields about 1.1 million clones, of which 70% to 80% are seen a single time; roughly 0.9% belongs to the top ten. The sample was memory CD4+ T cells from PBMCs. The receptor set was obtained from a man between 18 and 35 years old in good health. Some clones in this sample may be carry-over from other donors' samples. The CDR3 runs from the conserved cysteine through the conserved F or W. The D gene is left open where the match is weak. Clone sizes are given selectively: once, few, many, or a class where the clone is expanded.

D gene	V gene	J gene	clone size	CDR3 protein	CDR3 DNA
TRBD1	TRBV5-1	TRBJ2-6	-	CASSQTGDGANVLTF	TGCGCCAGCAGCCAGACAGGGGATGGGGCCAACGTCCTGACTTTC
-	TRBV28	TRBJ1-2	-	CATRPLWGDYGYTF	TGTGCCACCAGGCCCCTTTGGGGAGACTATGGCTACACCTTC
TRBD1	TRBV5-1	TRBJ1-1	-	CASSPGTGAEAFF	TGCGCCAGCAGCCCCGGGACAGGGGCTGAAGCTTTCTTT
-	TRBV4-1	TRBJ1-2	-	CASSQDPGWHYGYTF	TGCGCCAGCAGCCAAGATCCAGGGTGGCACTATGGCTACACCTTC
TRBD1	TRBV2	TRBJ1-4	-	CASSPDSGGTNEKLFF	TGTGCCAGCAGCCCAGACTCAGGGGGAACTAATGAAAAACTGTTTTTT
-	TRBV6-5	TRBJ2-1	-	CASSYTGRPEQFF	TGTGCCAGCAGTTATACAGGGCGTCCTGAGCAGTTCTTC
-	TRBV7-3	TRBJ2-1	-	CASSLGTSNEQFF	TGTGCCAGCAGCTTAGGCACTAGCAATGAGCAGTTCTTC
-	TRBV6-1	TRBJ1-2	-	CASSQNNYGYTF	TGTGCCAGCAGTCAGAATAACTATGGCTACACCTTC
-	TRBV30	TRBJ2-1	-	CAWKGGRAGDLRDEQFF	TGTGCCTGGAAAGGGGGACGGGCGGGAGATTTACGGGATGAGCAGTTCTTC
-	TRBV6-5	TRBJ1-4	-	CASSYSWGAFEKLFF	TGTGCCAGCAGTTACTCCTGGGGGGCATTCGAAAAACTGTTTTTT
TRBD2	TRBV27	TRBJ2-5	-	CASSSGGASGREVETQYF	TGTGCCAGCAGCTCCGGTGGGGCTAGCGGACGGGAGGTGGAGACCCAGTACTTC
-	TRBV5-1	TRBJ1-1	-	CASSLSGGGTEAFF	TGCGCCAGCAGCTTGAGCGGCGGGGGCACTGAAGCTTTCTTT
TRBD2	TRBV27	TRBJ2-7	-	CASSFRGAGGRAEQYF	TGTGCCAGCAGTTTCCGCGGGGCGGGAGGGCGGGCCGAGCAGTACTTC
-	TRBV11-2	TRBJ2-5	few	CASSSVGETQYF	TGTGCCAGCAGCTCGGTGGGGGAGACCCAGTACTTC
-	TRBV5-4	TRBJ2-1	-	CASSPRRAAYNEQFF	TGTGCCAGCAGCCCACGGCGAGCCGCCTACAATGAGCAGTTCTTC
TRBD2	TRBV11-2	TRBJ2-1	once	CASRSLAAYNEQFF	TGTGCCAGCAGAAGCCTAGCGGCCTACAATGAGCAGTTCTTC
-	TRBV28	TRBJ2-7	-	CASSFEGSSYEQYF	TGTGCCAGCAGTTTTGAAGGGAGCTCCTACGAGCAGTACTTC
-	TRBV25-1	TRBJ1-2	-	CASSGERGPYGYTF	TGTGCCAGCAGTGGTGAGCGGGGTCCCTATGGCTACACCTTC
TRBD2	TRBV2	TRBJ2-6	-	CASSPGGAGANVLTF	TGTGCCAGCTCCCCGGGGGGTGCTGGGGCCAACGTCCTGACTTTC
-	TRBV9	TRBJ1-2	few	CASSVGGTSYGYTF	TGTGCCAGCAGCGTAGGAGGTACAAGTTATGGCTACACCTTC
-	TRBV5-6	TRBJ2-5	-	CARALPPGSQETQYF	TGTGCCAGAGCCTTACCCCCAGGATCCCAAGAGACCCAGTACTTC
-	TRBV27	TRBJ2-7	-	CASSPPLTDSGSYEQYF	TGTGCCAGCAGTCCCCCTCTAACAGACTCAGGCTCCTACGAGCAGTACTTC
-	TRBV6-5	TRBJ2-3	many	CASSPGTFTDTQYF	TGTGCCAGCAGCCCCGGGACATTCACAGATACGCAGTATTTT
-	TRBV7-2	TRBJ1-2	once	CASSREWSNYGYTF	TGTGCCAGCAGCCGAGAGTGGTCTAACTATGGCTACACCTTC
-	TRBV29-1	TRBJ1-2	-	CSGGWTEDGYTF	TGCAGCGGGGGGTGGACGGAGGATGGCTACACCTTC
-	TRBV28	TRBJ1-2	once	CASSLTGYCYTF	TGTGCCAGCAGTTTGACAGGCTATTGCTACACCTTC
-	TRBV5-1	TRBJ2-3	once	CASSLEGNPTDTQYF	TGCGCCAGCAGCTTGGAGGGGAATCCCACAGATACGCAGTATTTT
TRBD2	TRBV4-1	TRBJ2-7	-	CASSQEGLAGGSSTYEQYF	TGCGCCAGCAGCCAAGAGGGGCTAGCGGGAGGGTCCTCAACCTACGAGCAGTACTTC
-	TRBV30	TRBJ1-3	-	CAWSVRGGMLSGNTIYF	TGTGCCTGGAGTGTACGGGGGGGTATGCTCTCTGGAAACACCATATATTTT
-	TRBV19	TRBJ1-1	once	CASSIGLEVAEAFF	TGTGCCAGTAGTATTGGACTGGAGGTCGCTGAAGCTTTCTTT
-	TRBV6-6	TRBJ2-7	few	CASSPNREQYF	TGTGCCAGCAGCCCGAACCGCGAGCAGTACTTC
-	TRBV9	TRBJ1-3	-	CASSVASGAGNTIYF	TGTGCCAGCAGCGTAGCATCCGGGGCTGGAAACACCATATATTTT
-	TRBV10-3	TRBJ1-4	-	CAISDGEDWKLFF	TGTGCCATCAGTGACGGCGAGGATTGGAAACTGTTTTTT
TRBD2	TRBV13	TRBJ2-1	-	CASSLARGLAGGWGNEQFF	TGTGCCAGCAGCTTAGCTCGAGGACTAGCGGGAGGCTGGGGGAATGAGCAGTTCTTC
-	TRBV4-1	TRBJ2-3	-	CASSPLTARDTQYF	TGCGCCAGCAGCCCCCTGACGGCCCGGGACACGCAGTATTTT
-	TRBV5-1	TRBJ2-1	-	CASSQGSGTGDEQFF	TGCGCCAGCAGCCAGGGGAGCGGGACCGGGGATGAGCAGTTCTTC
-	TRBV7-9	TRBJ2-6	-	CASSSLSGTNVLTF	TGTGCCAGCAGCAGCCTCTCCGGGACCAACGTCCTGACTTTC
-	TRBV5-6	TRBJ1-1	-	CASSFQANTEAFF	TGTGCCAGCAGCTTTCAAGCGAACACTGAAGCTTTCTTT
-	TRBV2	TRBJ2-1	-	CASQTGVVYNEQFF	TGTGCCAGCCAGACGGGAGTGGTTTACAATGAGCAGTTCTTC
TRBD1	TRBV6-1	TRBJ2-7	-	CASSANRGSYEQYF	TGTGCCAGCAGCGCAAACAGGGGCTCCTACGAGCAGTACTTC
-	TRBV29-1	TRBJ2-1	-	CSVDSLASYNEQFF	TGCAGCGTTGACTCGCTGGCTTCCTACAATGAGCAGTTCTTC
TRBD1	TRBV15	TRBJ1-4	few	CATSRYWDRVGEKLFF	TGTGCCACCAGCAGATACTGGGACAGGGTTGGCGAAAAACTGTTTTTT
-	TRBV30	TRBJ2-1	-	CAWSWGSSYNEQFF	TGTGCCTGGAGTTGGGGAAGCTCCTACAATGAGCAGTTCTTC
-	TRBV11-1	TRBJ2-2	once	CASSLQGYTGELFF	TGTGCCAGCAGCTTGCAGGGGTACACCGGGGAGCTGTTTTTT
-	TRBV19	TRBJ2-1	once	CASINEPTDNEQFF	TGTGCCAGTATTAACGAACCGACCGACAATGAGCAGTTCTTC
-	TRBV6-1	TRBJ1-2	-	CASSGGVIGRPDDTF	TGTGCCAGCAGTGGAGGAGTCATAGGACGGCCCGATGACACCTTC
TRBD1	TRBV30	TRBJ2-5	-	CAWSRRQGETQYF	TGTGCCTGGAGTAGAAGACAGGGAGAGACCCAGTACTTC
TRBD2	TRBV28	TRBJ2-7	many	CASSLAGGPYEQYF	TGTGCCAGCAGTTTAGCGGGAGGCCCCTACGAGCAGTACTTC
-	TRBV5-1	TRBJ1-2	-	CASSLNPGIYGYTF	TGCGCCAGCAGCTTGAATCCAGGCATCTATGGCTACACCTTC
-	TRBV28	TRBJ1-1	-	CASVRLARTEAFF	TGTGCCAGCGTGCGGCTTGCTAGGACTGAAGCTTTCTTT
TRBD1	TRBV5-4	TRBJ1-2	-	CASSLPPGQGYGYTF	TGTGCCAGCAGCTTGCCACCGGGACAGGGGTATGGCTACACCTTC
-	TRBV7-2	TRBJ2-7	-	CASSLDGSGVTYEQYF	TGTGCCAGCAGCTTAGATGGTTCGGGGGTCACCTACGAGCAGTACTTC
TRBD1	TRBV25-1	TRBJ2-1	-	CASSEFGAGGFNEQFF	TGTGCCAGCAGTGAATTTGGGGCAGGGGGCTTCAATGAGCAGTTCTTC
TRBD2	TRBV29-1	TRBJ2-1	-	CSVDAGAALNEQFF	TGCAGCGTTGACGCGGGAGCGGCGTTGAATGAGCAGTTCTTC
-	TRBV5-1	TRBJ1-2	-	CASSLEAGAASVSGYTF	TGCGCCAGCAGCTTGGAGGCAGGGGCCGCCTCGGTGAGTGGCTACACCTTC
-	TRBV27	TRBJ2-7	-	CASRRVSVGGYEQYF	TGTGCCAGCCGCCGGGTTTCGGTGGGGGGCTACGAGCAGTACTTC
-	TRBV4-3	TRBJ1-1	-	CASSLRTDGITEAFF	TGCGCCAGCAGCCTTCGGACCGACGGGATCACTGAAGCTTTCTTT